This TCR beta chain stems from a study of T-cell memory formation after mild COVID-19. The wider study: Clusters were largely donor specific.

This clonotype was picked up a small number of times. TCRdb recomputed calls from the 5' RACE reads with MiXCR, one row per CDR3 protein. The repertoire holds roughly 510,000 distinct CDR3 sequences, with roughly 17% as singletons. Sequencing used PBMCs or a T cell subset sorted from them (not recorded which). The origin of this receptor is an adult woman who had mild COVID-19 (a few samples of this study predate the infection). Cell type and time point are not known.

CDR3 DNA sequence: TGTGCCAGCAGGAGCAGGGGGCCCCTCACTGAAGCTTTCTTT. Translation gives CASRSRGPLTEAFF. The rearrangement uses TRBV6-5 and TRBJ1-1; 8 bases are a match to TRBD1. Germline trimming cut 6 bases from V and 4 bases from J; bases unmatched to any gene: 7. Germline CDR1 is MNHEY and CDR2 is SVGAGI. The CDR3 loop spans 14 amino acids.